The sequence of this TCR beta chain was determined in a study of immune evolution from preneoplasia to lung adenocarcinoma. Patient tissue came from resections in Japan or China, 2014–2017. Two lung cancer pathologists independently confirmed each histologic diagnosis. Profiling relied on immunoSEQ multiplex PCR, and the TCRdb table lists in-frame clones only, not all of them. The table records about 11,000 clones, roughly 80% of them present only once. The sample holds a few counts of this clone. Its cognate antigen is unknown. Whole-study results and caveats: Normal lung had the highest top T cell clone frequencies.

Germline assignment: CDR1 SGHRS and CDR2 YFSETQ. CDR3 length: 13 amino acids. Trimming removed 7 bases from V and 6 bases from J; junction bases left unmatched: 10. Sample: FFPE normal lung tissue adjacent to the tumor. This sequence originates from a person between 55 and 69 years old with lung adenocarcinoma. Some clones in this sample may be carry-over from other donors' samples. The V call is TRBV5-1, the J call TRBJ2-7; TRBD2 matches at 7 bases. The CDR3 here is CASRAGEVGEQYF. In DNA, the CDR3 is TGCGCCAGCCGGGCGGGAGAAGTCGGCGAGCAGTACTTC. The full variable domain, its missing parts supplied by reference TRBV5-1 and TRBJ2-7, is KAGVTQTPRYLIKTRGQQVTLSCSPISGHRSVSWYQQTPGQGLQFLFEYFSETQRNKGNFPGRFSGRQFSNSRSEMNVSTLELGDSALYLCASRAGEVGEQYFGPGTRLTVT.